This T cell receptor (beta chain) was identified in a study of Ad26.COV2.S vaccination and SARS-CoV-2 variants (dated by TCRdb to the early 2020s). Background on the whole study: Vaccine-arm donors were drawn from COV1001, a multicentre, randomized, double-blind, placebo-controlled phase I-IIa trial of Ad26.COV2.S in healthy adults. Ad26.COV2.S was given intramuscularly at 5x10^10 or 1x10^11 viral particles, as a single shot or as two shots 56 days apart. TCRbeta repertoire sequencing served as the tool for gauging how specific and how broad the SARS-CoV-2-reactive T cell receptors were following Ad26.COV2.S vaccination. A total of 32 samples were included in the TCR-sequenced set, comprising some 20 Ad26.COV2.S vaccine recipients, 5 placebo recipients and 8 SARS-CoV-2 convalescent individuals. Trial participants were randomized into five groups of five, in which low-dose or high-dose Ad26.COV2.S was given once or twice, or placebo was given on both occasions. Throughout the experiments and outcome assessment, investigators stayed blinded to trial group allocation. The study at large found these results: After vaccination, spike-specific CD8+ and CD4+ T cell responses were reported to show substantial breadth. Comparing responses between vaccine doses or regimens was not something the study was powered to do. According to the authors, total T cell responses may have been underestimated by the TCR breadth and depth analyses. Ad26.COV2.S recipients had higher spike-specific TCR breadth than placebo recipients (P = 0.0014). Non-spike TCR breadth was comparable between vaccine and placebo recipients, consistent with the vaccine containing only spike.

The treatment or condition label corresponds to: 19 received Ad26.COV2.S at low or high dose, single or two shots; 5 received placebo; per-sample allocation not given. For vaccine and placebo recipients, repertoires were sequenced using samples collected on day 63 after the first injection. Between 29 July and 7 August 2020, Cohort 1b enrolled about 27 adults aged 18-55 years at one site in Boston, USA. Ad26.COV2.S was a replication-incompetent adenovirus type 26 vector expressing a prefusion-stabilized SARS-CoV-2 spike protein from the original Wuhan strain. Remarks on this clone: Its specific antigen is unknown. Base quality data are lacking; no much larger clone is found one base away. The sample holds other DNA sequences that translate to the same CDR3.

The immunoSEQ Assay was the method used to sequence TCRbeta CDR3 regions. After extraction, genomic DNA underwent amplification by bias-controlled multiplex PCR, followed by high-throughput sequencing. The study's own analysis went as follows. To quantify the absolute abundance of every unique TCRbeta CDR3 region, sequences were collapsed and filtered. Usable DNA was measured by amplifying reference genes present in all nucleated cells, and TCRbeta template counts were normalized to that usable DNA to estimate T cell fraction. Repertoire TCRs were annotated as SARS-CoV-2-specific when V gene, CDR3 amino acid sequence and J gene were exactly matched to a known reactive TCR set. The reference SARS-CoV-2 TCR set was obtained from MIRA and was filtered for enrichment in COVID-19-positive ImmuneCODE repertoires, whereby public or cross-reactive TCRs were removed. Drawing on the MIRA antigens, annotated TCRs were analysed further at the level of specific ORF or position within ORF. Breadth was defined as annotated unique rearrangements over total unique productive rearrangements; depth was the summed frequency of those rearrangements. TCR breadth was compared between groups using two-sided Wilcoxon rank-sum tests. Imported from immuneACCESS, the table was reduced by TCRdb to in-frame sequences with V and J called. These copies leave out some clones; in studies compared against another copy, an unresolved V gene accounts for under half, and the cause of the remainder is not known. That table supplies the V and J calls and clone size; D and trimming were determined from the DNA. In this sample the table shows fewer than 400,000 clones, roughly nine tenths of which occur a single time. The ten largest clonotypes hold approximately 5.8% of the sample.

This clonotype was sampled from a person aged 18-65 years who received the Ad26.COV2.S COVID-19 vaccine or a placebo. The input for sequencing was peripheral blood, taken in a trial of Ad26.COV2.S vaccine versus placebo.

The encoded CDR3 is CASSQVGGNTEAFF. The nucleotides are TGTGCCAGCAGCCAAGTAGGGGGGAACACTGAAGCTTTCTTT. The rearrangement combines TRBV3-1 (or the pseudogene TRBV3-2) with TRBJ1-1; the D gene is possibly TRBD1, with 6 bases matching. The germline V gene (reference sequence) yields LGHDT for CDR1 and YNNKEL for CDR2. Taken from cysteine to phenylalanine, the CDR3 has 14 residues. The DNA shown is the 42-base CDR3, in frame from base 1. Trimming costs V 1 base and J 1 base, and their ends lie 7 bases apart.